This passage covers 20 T cell receptor beta chains from one sample sequenced in a study of T cells in Graves' hyperthyroidism and ophthalmopathy. There were TCR beta CDR3 regions amplified from RNA transcripts. First-round RT-PCR of the TCR CDR3 relied on the HTBI primer set. MiXCR was run by TCRdb on the multiplex PCR reads, yielding one entry per CDR3 protein. In the table there are nearly 600,000 distinct CDR3 sequences, approximately 14% of which are singletons. The sample was blood. The receptors here all came from a young woman with Graves' ophthalmopathy.

This clonotype was seen repeatedly, ten times or more. The rearrangement joins TRBV6-2 or TRBV6-3 to TRBJ1-5; tentatively, D is TRBD1 (6 bases). Germline lookup yields CDR1 MNHEY and CDR2 SVGEGT. V lost 5 bases to trimming and J lost 5 bases, with 22 bases between them. The CDR3 contains 17 residues. This CDR3 reads CASSPALLDRPYQPQHF. CDR3 nucleotides: TGTGCCAGCAGTCCCGCCCTCCTCGACAGGCCCTATCAGCCCCAGCATTTT.

The chain carries TRBV28 and TRBJ1-5; D is possibly TRBD1 (6 bases). CDR1 and CDR2 from the germline V gene are MDHEN and SYDVKM. CDR3 size: 16 residues. Trimming removed 5 bases at V and 12 bases at J, with 26 bases between. For the CDR3, the DNA is TGTGCCAGCAGTCGCATAATAACAGGGCTACTGGGATTCCAGCATTTT. Protein sequence: CASSRIITGLLGFQHF.

This clonotype was counted between two and nine times. One end of the junction fails to match germline, which may point to a read error. The CDR3 nucleotides read TGTGCCAGCAGCTCCCCTAGCGTTACCTACGTGCAGTACTTC. This gives the protein CASSSPSVTYVQYF. V is TRBV7-2 and J is TRBJ2-7, with D perhaps matching TRBD2 (6 bases). The CDR3 length is 14 residues. Looked up from germline, CDR1 is SGHTA and CDR2 is FQGNSA.

This clonotype came up many times. V and J are TRBV2 and TRBJ1-1, with a possible D match to TRBD1 (6 bases). The ends were cut back, 11 bases at V and 1 base at J, with 14 bases in the middle. Germline V gene lookup returns CDR1 SNHLY and CDR2 FYNNEI. This CDR3 is 13 amino acids long. The CDR3 DNA reads TGTGCCGGAAGACAGGATCGGAACACTGAAGCTTTCTTT. The encoded protein is CAGRQDRNTEAFF.

In its sample, this clonotype was seen many times. J is TRBJ2-5 and V is TRBV12-3 or TRBV12-4; D may be TRBD1 (5 bases). The V end lost 3 bases, the J end lost 4 bases, and 21 bases lay between the germline ends. This CDR3 spans 17 amino acids. The CDR3 loop reads CASSFVRAGVRIETQYF. DNA for the CDR3: TGTGCCAGCAGTTTCGTCAGGGCCGGCGTAAGAATAGAGACCCAGTACTTC.

CDR3 nucleotides: TGTGCCAGCTCACGGACAGGTCCCGGGTCTATCGGCAATCAGCCCCAGCATTTT. Translated: CASSRTGPGSIGNQPQHF. The genes are TRBV18 and TRBJ1-5; TRBD1 aligns across 7 bases. Trimming at V came to 4 bases and at J to 2 bases, leaving 14 bases not matched to a gene. The germline CDR1 and CDR2 sequences are KGHSH and LQKENI. CDR3 size: 18 residues.

In this sample, this clonotype turned up many times. The J gene is TRBJ2-1, the V gene TRBV11-3; a possible D gene is TRBD2 (6 bases). The CDR3 consists of 15 residues. Trimming removed 5 bases from V and 6 bases from J, with 17 bases in between. Germline V gene lookup returns CDR1 SGHNT and CDR2 YENEEA. CDR3 loop: CASSPSARRGNEQFF. DNA of the CDR3: TGTGCCAGCAGCCCTAGCGCCCGGCGGGGCAATGAGCAGTTCTTC.

This clonotype was counted at least ten times. The chain couples TRBV20-1 to TRBJ2-1, with D possibly TRBD1 on 5 matching bases. Per the germline V gene, CDR1 is DFQATT and CDR2 is SNEGSKA (reference sequence). The CDR3 covers 14 residues. The V end was cut by 6 bases, the J end by 0 bases, with 12 bases between. CDR3 protein: CSALGPSSYNEQFF. CDR3 bases: TGCAGTGCCCTGGGGCCTAGCTCCTACAATGAGCAGTTCTTC.

This clonotype has a handful of counts. The chain links TRBV25-1 to TRBJ1-2, with TRBD1 identical over 7 bases. CDR1 and CDR2 (germline): MGHDK, SYGVNS. The trim removed 3 bases at V and 6 bases at J, leaving 16 bases unmatched. The CDR3 is made up of 17 amino acids. For the CDR3, the DNA is TGTGCCAGCAGTGATTCTAGTCCAGGGGGTAGGTTGCATGGCTACACCTTC. Encoded protein: CASSDSSPGGRLHGYTF.

This clonotype was observed at least ten times. V is TRBV7-3 and J is TRBJ2-1; 8 nucleotides agree with TRBD2. Losses at the gene ends were 2 bases for V and 10 bases for J; bases not matched to a gene: 1. CDR1 and CDR2 (germline): SGHTA, FQGTGA. CDR3 size: 12 residues. CDR3 amino acids: CASSLGTREQFF. The CDR3 nucleotides read TGTGCCAGCAGCTTAGGGACTAGAGAGCAGTTCTTC.

As for this clonotype: Since a much larger clone is just one base distant, this may be a read error. This sequence joins TRBV30 and TRBJ1-4, with D tentatively TRBD1 (5 bases). The germline V gene has CDR1 GTSNPN and CDR2 SVGIG (reference sequence). The CDR3 is made up of 13 amino acids. V was cut by 7 bases and J by 4 bases, with 13 bases left in between. The CDR3: CAFSGIINEKLFF. The CDR3 DNA sequence: TGTGCCTTCTCAGGGATCATTAATGAAAAACTGTTTTTT. Together with reference TRBV30 and TRBJ1-4, the CDR3 gives the full variable domain: SQTIHQWPATLVQPVGSPLSLECTVEGTSNPNLYWYRQAAGRGLQLLFYSVGIGQISSEVPQNLSASRPQDRQFILSSKKLLLSDSGFYLCAFSGIINEKLFFGSGTQLSVL.

This clonotype was seen many times. The chain employs TRBV24-1 and TRBJ2-1; either TRBD1 or TRBD2 may supply D (6 bases each). The CDR3 runs 16 residues. CDR1 is KGHDR and CDR2 is SFDVKD in the germline V gene. The germline V and J ends were trimmed by 0 bases and 7 bases, with 15 bases remaining between them. CDR3 region: CATSDLPRGGSNEQFF. As DNA, the CDR3 is TGTGCCACCAGTGATTTGCCCAGGGGAGGTTCAAATGAGCAGTTCTTC.

Concerning this clonotype: This sequence may be a read error, since a much larger clone differs from it by one base. The V and J genes are TRBV25-1 and TRBJ1-1; possibly TRBD1 for D (5 bases). The CDR3 runs to 15 residues. Germline assignment: CDR1 MGHDK and CDR2 SYGVNS. CDR3 sequence: CASSARQQRGTEALF. CDR3 in DNA: TGTGCCAGCAGTGCGAGACAGCAGAGGGGCACTGAAGCTCTCTTT.

This clonotype was observed at least ten times. The V gene is TRBV6-2 or TRBV6-3, the J gene TRBJ2-7, with 7 bases that match TRBD1. J was trimmed by 7 bases and V by 5 bases; bases with no gene match: 11. In germline, CDR1 is MNHEY, CDR2 SVGEGT. This CDR3 is built from 14 residues. The CDR3, as DNA: TGTGCCAGCAGTCCGCCGAGGACGACAGGGGAGCAGTACTTC. Residues: CASSPPRTTGEQYF.

This clonotype was recorded a few times. The chain uses TRBV4-3 and TRBJ2-6, with 14 bases matching TRBD2. CDR1 is LGHNA and CDR2 is YSLEER in the germline V gene. J was trimmed by 0 bases and V by 3 bases; bases with no gene match: 13. The CDR3 totals 22 residues. CDR3: CASSQTGLAGGRSFSGANVLTF. The CDR3 DNA sequence: TGCGCCAGCAGCCAGACAGGACTAGCGGGAGGCCGGTCCTTCTCTGGGGCCAACGTCCTGACTTTC.

The chain carries TRBV19 and TRBJ1-2; maybe TRBD1 (5 bases). This CDR3 spans 15 amino acids. Trimming took 1 base from V and 6 from J, leaving 15 bases between them. Per the germline V gene, CDR1 is LNHDA and CDR2 is SQIVND (reference sequence). The CDR3 sequence is CASSIVGAGGDGYTF. The CDR3 DNA reads TGTGCCAGTAGTATAGTAGGGGCAGGTGGGGATGGCTACACCTTC.

This clonotype appeared a single time. Just one base apart from a much larger clone, this may be a read error. V and J are TRBV15 and TRBJ1-1; unclear D gene. Germline CDR1 LNHNV, CDR2 YYDKDF (reference sequence). The CDR3 spans 13 residues. CDR3 region: CTTTLDLNTEAFF. In nucleotides, the CDR3 is TGTACCACCACGCTGGACCTTAACACTGAAGCTTTCTTT.

In its sample, this clonotype was seen many times. The V and J genes are TRBV20-1 and TRBJ1-1; 7 positions match TRBD1. CDR1 DFQATT and CDR2 SNEGSKA come from the germline V gene (reference sequence). The V and J ends lost 0 bases and 6 bases, in that order; junction bases with no gene match: 13. The CDR3 is made up of 16 amino acids. The CDR3 DNA is TGCAGTGCTAGAGATCTAGGAGGGGGCTATGGAGCTGAAGCTTTCTTT. The encoded protein is CSARDLGGGYGAEAFF.

This clonotype was counted at least ten times. The chain recombines TRBV28 with TRBJ2-7; 12 positions match TRBD2. The CDR3 covers 16 residues. Germline V gives CDR1 MDHEN, CDR2 SYDVKM. The junction had 8 bases not matched to a gene; V was cut back by 4 bases and J by 4 bases. CDR3 sequence: CASSSPTSGRLYEQYF. The CDR3 region has the DNA TGTGCCAGCAGTTCCCCGACTAGCGGGAGATTATACGAGCAGTACTTC.

This clonotype was recorded at least ten times. The chain is built from TRBV11-2 and TRBJ2-3; D not certain. The ends were cut back, 0 bases at V and 4 bases at J, with 8 bases in the middle. The CDR3 consists of 14 residues. CDR1 SGHAT and CDR2 FQNNGV come from the germline V gene. The DNA for the CDR3 is TGTGCCAGCAGCTTAGATCGCAGTCCAGATACGCAGTATTTT. This codes for CASSLDRSPDTQYF.